A single sample is the source of the 16 T cell receptor beta chains below, sequenced in a study of blood T cell repertoires in COVID-19. Method: immunoSEQ multiplex PCR; TCRdb's copy keeps in-frame clones and lacks some. Of about 480,000 clones listed, 85% to 90% were seen once; the top ten hold 7.5% to 9%. Material for sequencing was peripheral blood. The receptors were sampled from a woman in her 50s with COVID-19, enrolled during active disease.

V gene TRBV5-6 combines with J gene TRBJ2-7; weak D call: TRBD2 (5 bases). Germline-derived CDR1 and CDR2 are SGHDT and YYEEEE. V lost 7 bases to trimming and J lost 2 bases, with 13 bases between them. This CDR3 has 13 residues. CDR3 coding DNA: TGTGCCAGCTCGAGCGGTCCCACCTACGAGCAGTACTTC. It translates to CASSSGPTYEQYF.

This rearrangement joins TRBV5-4 to TRBJ2-7; maybe TRBD2 (6 bases). The germline V gene encodes CDR1 SGHNT and CDR2 YYREEE (reference sequence). The V gene lost 4 bases and the J gene lost 3 bases, with 11 bases spanning the gap. The CDR3 is made up of 13 amino acids. The CDR3 protein is CASSGAGSYEQYF. The CDR3, as DNA: TGTGCCAGCAGCGGGGCGGGGAGCTACGAGCAGTACTTC.

The rearrangement uses TRBV11-2 and TRBJ2-7, with D uncertain. The germline gives CDR1 SGHAT, CDR2 FQNNGV. The CDR3 runs 11 residues. V dropped 7 bases and J dropped 3 bases, with 7 bases sitting between them. CDR3 amino acids: CASTFLYEQYF. The CDR3 nucleotides read TGTGCCAGCACCTTTCTCTACGAGCAGTACTTC.

The sample holds one count of this clone. The genes are TRBV30 and TRBJ2-1; the match to TRBD2 covers 13 bases. Germline lookup yields CDR1 GTSNPN and CDR2 SVGIG (reference sequence). J lost 4 bases, V lost 3 bases, and 3 bases had no gene match. This CDR3 region has 15 residues. In DNA, the CDR3 is TGTGCCTGGAGGACTAGCGGGGGGCCATACAATGAGCAGTTCTTC. Protein product: CAWRTSGGPYNEQFF.

The rearrangement uses TRBV5-6 and TRBJ1-5, with D unresolved. Germline assignment: CDR1 SGHDT and CDR2 YYEEEE. This CDR3 is built from 13 residues. Trimming took 1 base from V and 5 from J, leaving 7 bases between them. CDR3 amino acids: CASSLFRDQPQHF. The CDR3 DNA follows: TGTGCCAGCAGCTTGTTCCGGGATCAGCCCCAGCATTTT.

The CDR3, as DNA: TGTGCCACCAGTGATCCAGGGGGCGACCCCGGTGTAGCTTTCTTT. Residues: CATSDPGGDPGVAFF. The V gene is TRBV24-1, the J gene TRBJ1-1; 8 nucleotides line up with TRBD1. The germline V gene encodes CDR1 KGHDR and CDR2 SFDVKD. CDR3 length equals 15 residues. V was clipped by 3 bases and J by 10 bases; unmatched bases: 12.

This chain connects TRBV7-3 to TRBJ2-3, with 8 bases that match TRBD2. In germline, CDR1 is SGHTA, CDR2 FQGTGA. The trim removed 5 bases at V and 2 bases at J, leaving 9 bases unmatched. The CDR3 has 16 residues. The CDR3 loop is CASSPGARGATDTQYF. DNA of the CDR3: TGTGCCAGCAGCCCCGGTGCGCGGGGGGCCACAGATACGCAGTATTTT.

In DNA form, the CDR3 reads TGTGCCACCAGTGACGACAGGGGGGAGATCTACGAGCAGTACTTC. Translating it yields CATSDDRGEIYEQYF. The chain joins TRBV24-1 to TRBJ2-7, with 9 bases fitting TRBD1. Germline trimming cut 4 bases from V and 3 bases from J; bases unmatched to any gene: 6. The CDR3 has 15 residues. Germline V gives CDR1 KGHDR, CDR2 SFDVKD.

V gene TRBV7-9 combines with J gene TRBJ2-1; 14 bases are a match to TRBD2. With 6 bases clipped from V and 0 bases from J, the junction kept 7 bases outside the gene matches. Germline V gene data show CDR1 as SEHNR and CDR2 as FQNEAQ (reference sequence). This CDR3 is 18 amino acids long. CDR3 DNA: TGTGCCAGCAGACCCGGGACTAGCGGGGGACGCTCCTACAATGAGCAGTTCTTC. It is translated as CASRPGTSGGRSYNEQFF.

V usage is TRBV6-5 and J usage is TRBJ2-7; D call uncertain. CDR1 and CDR2 from the germline V gene are MNHEY and SVGAGI. CDR3 length: 14 residues. The ends were cut back, 0 bases at V and 3 bases at J, with 9 bases in the middle. The CDR3 region has the DNA TGTGCCAGCAGTTACTCGAAAGCCTACTACGAGCAGTACTTC. Translating it yields CASSYSKAYYEQYF.

The chain carries TRBV9 and TRBJ2-2; D unresolved. Per germline, CDR1 SGDLS and CDR2 YYNGEE. This CDR3 has 10 amino acids. With 9 bases removed from V and 6 bases from J, the gap between germline ends came to 6 bases. CDR3 in amino acids: CATLPGELFF. The CDR3 DNA sequence: TGTGCCACCCTCCCCGGGGAGCTGTTTTTT.

This chain connects TRBV28 to TRBJ2-7, with D perhaps TRBD2 (7 bases). CDR1 and CDR2 (germline): MDHEN, SYDVKM. The CDR3 covers 15 residues. The ends were cut back, 5 bases at V and 4 bases at J, with 18 bases in the middle. The CDR3 region is CASSLGGVGGYEQYF. In nucleotides, the CDR3 is TGTGCCAGCAGTCTAGGGGGGGTTGGTGGATACGAGCAGTACTTC. Supplemented by reference TRBV28 and TRBJ2-7, the full variable domain reads DVKVTQSSRYLVKRTGEKVFLECVQDMDHENMFWYRQDPGLGLRLIYFSYDVKMKEKGDIPEGYSVSREKKERFSLILESASTNQTSMYLCASSLGGVGGYEQYFGPGTRLTVT.

The chain has TRBV19 and TRBJ2-1, with D possibly matching TRBD1 (5 bases). Trimming stripped 3 bases from V and 4 bases from J, with 10 bases between. This CDR3 region has 14 residues. Germline loops: CDR1 LNHDA, CDR2 SQIVND (reference sequence). The CDR3 sequence: CASSIGHPYNEQFF. For the CDR3, the DNA is TGTGCCAGTAGTATCGGACACCCTTACAATGAGCAGTTCTTC.

In DNA form, the CDR3 reads TGTGCCACCAGCAGAGATGAGAATACGCAGTATTTT. Protein: CATSRDENTQYF. The rearrangement joins TRBV15 to TRBJ2-3, with D unclear. CDR3 length equals 12 residues. Trimming left V 0 bases short and J 7 bases short, with 5 bases between. The V gene's germline CDR1 is LNHNV and CDR2 YYDKDF (reference sequence). Using reference TRBV15 and TRBJ2-3 for the parts outside the CDR3, the full variable domain is DAMVIQNPRYQVTQFGKPVTLSCSQTLNHNVMYWYQQKSSQAPKLLFHYYDKDFNNEADTPDNFQSRRPNTSFCFLDIRSPGLGDTAMYLCATSRDENTQYFGPGTRLTVL.

This clone has more than one count but fewer than ten. V and J are TRBV5-4 and TRBJ2-2, with D possibly matching TRBD1 (6 bases). Germline loops: CDR1 SGHNT, CDR2 YYREEE (reference sequence). Deletions cut 5 bases from V and 5 bases from J, with 16 bases between. This CDR3 spans 15 amino acids. CDR3 amino acids: CASRPQGPTTGELFF. CDR3 bases: TGTGCCAGCAGACCGCAGGGGCCCACGACCGGGGAGCTGTTTTTT.

The gene calls are TRBV19 and TRBJ1-2; D not resolved. The V end lost 5 bases, the J end lost 3 bases, and 13 bases lay between the germline ends. This CDR3 has 14 residues. CDR1 LNHDA and CDR2 SQIVND come from the germline V gene (reference sequence). The CDR3 DNA reads TGTGCCAGTAGTGAAGAGGGAGGCGACTATGGCTACACCTTC. Its protein product is CASSEEGGDYGYTF.